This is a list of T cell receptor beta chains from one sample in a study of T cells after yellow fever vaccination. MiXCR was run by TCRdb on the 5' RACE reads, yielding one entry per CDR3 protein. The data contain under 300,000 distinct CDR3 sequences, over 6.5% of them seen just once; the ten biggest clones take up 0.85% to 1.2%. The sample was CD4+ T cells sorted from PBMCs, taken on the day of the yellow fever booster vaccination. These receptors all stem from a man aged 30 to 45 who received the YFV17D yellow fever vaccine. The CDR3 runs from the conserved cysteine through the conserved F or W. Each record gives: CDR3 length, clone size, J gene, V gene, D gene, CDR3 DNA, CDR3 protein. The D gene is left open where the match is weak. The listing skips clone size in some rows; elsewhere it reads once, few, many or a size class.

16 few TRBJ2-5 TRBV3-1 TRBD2 TGTGCCAGCAGCCAAGATCGCCTAGCGGGAGTAGAGACCCAGTACTTC CASSQDRLAGVETQYF
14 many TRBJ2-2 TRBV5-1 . TGCGCCAGCGGCCCGGGCGGGAACACCGGGGAGCTGTTTTTT CASGPGGNTGELFF
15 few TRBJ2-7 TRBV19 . TGTGCCAGTAGGAAGGCTGGACAGAGCTCCTACGAGCAGTACTTC CASRKAGQSSYEQYF
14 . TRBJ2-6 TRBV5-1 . TGCGCCAGCAATTTCGGATCTGGGGCCAACGTCCTGACTTTC CASNFGSGANVLTF
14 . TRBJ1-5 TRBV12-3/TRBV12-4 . TGTGCCAGCAGGGGACTGGGAGACAATCAGCCCCAGCATTTT CASRGLGDNQPQHF
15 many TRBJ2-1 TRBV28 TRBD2 TGTGCCAGCAGTTCCCCCGGGACTAGCGGGAATGAGCAGTTCTTC CASSSPGTSGNEQFF
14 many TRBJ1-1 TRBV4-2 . TGTGCCAGCAGCCAAGATTCCAAGAACACTGAAGCTTTCTTT CASSQDSKNTEAFF
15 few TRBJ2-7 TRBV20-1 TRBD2 TGCAGTGCTAGAGATACCGGACTAGGTCGTCTCGAGCAGTACTTC CSARDTGLGRLEQYF
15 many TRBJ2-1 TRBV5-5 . TGTGCCAGCAGCCCGGGACCTTTATCATGGAATGAGCAGTTCTTC CASSPGPLSWNEQFF
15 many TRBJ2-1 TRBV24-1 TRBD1 TGTGCCACCAGTGATTCGGGACAGGGGAAGAATGAGCAGTTCTTC CATSDSGQGKNEQFF
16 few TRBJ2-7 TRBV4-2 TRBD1 TGTGCCAGCAGCCGACCCGGGGACAGGGATCCAAACGAGCAGTACTTC CASSRPGDRDPNEQYF
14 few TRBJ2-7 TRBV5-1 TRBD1 TGCGCCAGCAGCACCGGACAGGGTAGCGGCGAGCAGTACTTC CASSTGQGSGEQYF
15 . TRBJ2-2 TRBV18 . TGTGCCAGCTCACCAACGGACCCGTGGGGCGGGGAGCTGTTTTTT CASSPTDPWGGELFF
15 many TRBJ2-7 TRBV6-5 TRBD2 TGTGCCAGCAGTTACTCGGTCGGGAGGTCTTACGAGCAGTACTTC CASSYSVGRSYEQYF
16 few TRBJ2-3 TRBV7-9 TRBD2 TGTGCCAGCAGCTTTGGCCGTAGCGGGGGCACAGATACGCAGTATTTT CASSFGRSGGTDTQYF
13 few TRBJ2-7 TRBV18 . TGTGCCAGCTCACCAAGGAGGGGCTACGAGCAGTACTTC CASSPRRGYEQYF
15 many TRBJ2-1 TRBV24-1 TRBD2 TGTGCCACCAGTGATAGCGGGAGGGCCTTCAATGAGCAGTTCTTC CATSDSGRAFNEQFF
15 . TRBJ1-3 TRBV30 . TGTGCCTGGAGTTCGGCGGGACTCTCTGGAAACACCATATATTTT CAWSSAGLSGNTIYF
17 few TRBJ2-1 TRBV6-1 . TGTGCCAGCAGCCGCCGGCCACCCGGAACCTCCTACAATGAGCAGTTCTTC CASSRRPPGTSYNEQFF
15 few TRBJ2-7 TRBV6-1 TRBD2 TGTGCCAGCAGTGACGGGACTAGAAGTTTTTACGAGCAGTACTTC CASSDGTRSFYEQYF
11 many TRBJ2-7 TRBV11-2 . TGTGCCAGCAGGGCGGGGAACGAGCAGTACTTC CASRAGNEQYF
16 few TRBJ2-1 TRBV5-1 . TGCGCCAGCAGCTTGGACCGCTCTACTTCCTACAATGAGCAGTTCTTC CASSLDRSTSYNEQFF
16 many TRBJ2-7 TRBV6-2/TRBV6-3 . TGTGCCAGCAGTTACTGGCCGGGCCATCTCGCCTACGAGCAGTACTTC CASSYWPGHLAYEQYF
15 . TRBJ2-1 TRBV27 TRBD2 TGTGCCAGCAGACCCCGGACTAGCGGCTACAATGAGCAGTTCTTC CASRPRTSGYNEQFF
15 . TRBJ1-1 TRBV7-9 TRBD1 TGTGCCAGCAGCTTAGTGCCAGGGGGCGCATCTGAAGCTTTCTTT CASSLVPGGASEAFF
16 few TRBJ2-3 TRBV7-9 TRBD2 TGTGCCAGCAGCTTAGGAACCGGGAGGCCCTCTTGGGAGCAGTATTTT CASSLGTGRPSWEQYF
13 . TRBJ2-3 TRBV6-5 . TGTGCCAGCAGTAACAGGGAGACAGATACGCAGTATTTT CASSNRETDTQYF
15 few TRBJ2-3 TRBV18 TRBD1 TGTGCCAGCTCACCAAGGACAGGGCAAGCAGATACGCAGTATTTT CASSPRTGQADTQYF
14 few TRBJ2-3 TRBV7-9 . TGTGCCAGCAGCTTAGCCCTAGCGTTGGATACGCAGTATTTT CASSLALALDTQYF
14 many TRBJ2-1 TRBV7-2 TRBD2 TGTGCCAGCAGCAGTTCCCGGACTAGCGGGAAGTGGCTCTTC CASSSSRTSGKWLF
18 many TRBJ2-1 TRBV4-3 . TGCGCCAGCAGCCAAGCCAAAGCTGTTGACCGGGACTGGAATGAGCAGTTCTTC CASSQAKAVDRDWNEQFF
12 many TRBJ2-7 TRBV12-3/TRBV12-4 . TGTGCCAGCAGTTTGACGGTATACGAGCAGTACTTC CASSLTVYEQYF
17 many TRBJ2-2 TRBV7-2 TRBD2 TGTGCCAGCAGGGTAGAGGGACTAGTATCAAACTACGGGGAGCTGTTTTTT CASRVEGLVSNYGELFF
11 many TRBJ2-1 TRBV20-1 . TGCAGTAGCCCCCATCTCGATGAGCAGTTCTTC CSSPHLDEQFF
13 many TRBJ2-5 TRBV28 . TGTGCCAGCAGTTTGAGGGGCCCCATCGCCCAGTACTTC CASSLRGPIAQYF
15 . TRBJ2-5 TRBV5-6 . TGTGCCAGCAGCTTATTGGGGGTGGGCCAAGAGACCCAGTACTTC CASSLLGVGQETQYF
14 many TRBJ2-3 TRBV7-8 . TGTGCCAGCAGCTTAGTTCTGCGGACAGATACGCAGTATTTT CASSLVLRTDTQYF
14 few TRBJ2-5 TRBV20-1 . TGCAGTGCTAGGCTAAACGGGGACCAAGAGACCCAGTACTTC CSARLNGDQETQYF
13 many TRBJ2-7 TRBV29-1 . TGCAGCGCTGGGGGCGGACCGTCCTACGAGCAGTACTTC CSAGGGPSYEQYF
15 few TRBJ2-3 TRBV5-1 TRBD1 TGCGCCAGCGGATCCTACGGGACAGACACAGATACGCAGTATTTT CASGSYGTDTDTQYF
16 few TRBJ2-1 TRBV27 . TGTGCCAGCAGTACCCCGGGACGAGTCCCATACAATGAGCAGTTCTTC CASSTPGRVPYNEQFF
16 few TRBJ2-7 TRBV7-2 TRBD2 TGTGCCAGCAGCCGGGGACTAGCGGGTGGAAGCTACGAGCAGTACTTC CASSRGLAGGSYEQYF
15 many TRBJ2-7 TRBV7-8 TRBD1 TGTGCCAGCAGCTCACAGGGACAGGGCCCATACGAGCAGTACTTC CASSSQGQGPYEQYF
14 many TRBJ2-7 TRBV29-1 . TGCAGCGTTGAAGCGCCGATTGGGTCCTACGAGCAGTACTTC CSVEAPIGSYEQYF
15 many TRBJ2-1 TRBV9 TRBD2 TGTGCCAGCAGCGCCGATGCGGGGGCCTACAATGAGCAGTTCTTC CASSADAGAYNEQFF
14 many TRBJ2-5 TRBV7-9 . TGTGCCAGCAGCTTAGGGCCTCGTCAAGAGACCCAGTACTTC CASSLGPRQETQYF
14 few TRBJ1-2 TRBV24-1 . TGTGCCACCAGTTCAAGGGGCTTTAACTATGGCTACACCTTC CATSSRGFNYGYTF
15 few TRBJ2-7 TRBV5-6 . TGTGCCAGCAGCACCACCCTACAGAGCTCCTACGAGCAGTACTTC CASSTTLQSSYEQYF
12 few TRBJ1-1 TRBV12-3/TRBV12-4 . TGTGCCAGCAGTAAGCCCCGGCCTGAAGCTTTCTTT CASSKPRPEAFF
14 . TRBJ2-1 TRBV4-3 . TGCGCCAGCAGCCAAGATCCCTCGAGCAATGAGCAGTTCTTC CASSQDPSSNEQFF
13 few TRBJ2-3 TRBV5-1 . TGCGCCAGCAGCACGGCTAGCACAGATACGCAGTATTTT CASSTASTDTQYF
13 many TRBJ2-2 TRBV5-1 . TGCGCCAGCAGCGATAGTCGCGCCGGGGAGCTGTTTTTT CASSDSRAGELFF
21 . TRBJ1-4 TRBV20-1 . TGCAGTGCTAGAGGAAGAGGACGGGGTCTGCCGGGAGGGACAATGAATGAAAAACTGTTTTTT CSARGRGRGLPGGTMNEKLFF
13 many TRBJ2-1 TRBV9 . TGTGCCAGCAGCGTAGCAGAAAGGCGGGAGCAGTTCTTC CASSVAERREQFF
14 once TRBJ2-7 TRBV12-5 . TGTGCTGGTGGTGAAGGGTCTCTATTCTACGAGCAGTACTTC CAGGEGSLFYEQYF
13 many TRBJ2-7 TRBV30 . TGTGCCTGGAGCGTGGGAGTGGGATACGAGCAGTACTTC CAWSVGVGYEQYF
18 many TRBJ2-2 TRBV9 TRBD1 TGTGCCAGCAGCGCCCGGACAGGGGGACTAGGAAGCACCGGGGAGCTGTTTTTT CASSARTGGLGSTGELFF